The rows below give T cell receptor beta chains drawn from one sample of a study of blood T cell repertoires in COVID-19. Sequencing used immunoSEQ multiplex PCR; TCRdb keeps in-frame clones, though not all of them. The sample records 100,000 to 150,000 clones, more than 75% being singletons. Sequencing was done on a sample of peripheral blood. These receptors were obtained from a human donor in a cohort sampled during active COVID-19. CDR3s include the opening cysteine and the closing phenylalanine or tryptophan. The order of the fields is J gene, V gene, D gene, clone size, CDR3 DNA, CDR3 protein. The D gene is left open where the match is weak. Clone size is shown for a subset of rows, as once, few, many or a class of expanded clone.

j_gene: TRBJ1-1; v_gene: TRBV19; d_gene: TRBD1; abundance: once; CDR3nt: TGTGCCACCCTATCTAGACAGGGAGAGATGAACACTGAAGCTTTCTTT; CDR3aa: CATLSRQGEMNTEAFF
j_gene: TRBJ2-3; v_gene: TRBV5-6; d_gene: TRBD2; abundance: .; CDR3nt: TGTGCCAGCAGCAGGACTAGCGGGAGACCAGATACGCAGTATTTT; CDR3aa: CASSRTSGRPDTQYF
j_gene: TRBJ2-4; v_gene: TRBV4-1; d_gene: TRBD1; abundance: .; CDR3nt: TGCGCCAGCAGCTTTGGGGGGACAGGGGGCGCGAACATTCAGTACTTC; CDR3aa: CASSFGGTGGANIQYF
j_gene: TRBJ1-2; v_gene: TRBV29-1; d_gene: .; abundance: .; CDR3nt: TGCAGCGTTGAATTTCTCCTCCCAGGATACTATGGCTACACCTTC; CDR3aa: CSVEFLLPGYYGYTF
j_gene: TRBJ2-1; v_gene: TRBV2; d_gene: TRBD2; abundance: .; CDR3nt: TGTGCCAGCATCAAGCGGGAGGGAAACAATGAGCAGTTCTTC; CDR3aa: CASIKREGNNEQFF
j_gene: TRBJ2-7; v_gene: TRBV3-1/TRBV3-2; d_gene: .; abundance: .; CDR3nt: TGTGCCAGCAGCCAAGGGGGGCCAAGGTACGAGCAGTACTTC; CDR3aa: CASSQGGPRYEQYF
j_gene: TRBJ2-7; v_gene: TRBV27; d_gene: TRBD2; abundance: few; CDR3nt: TGTGCCAGCAGGGCGGGACTAGCGGGAGGGCCCTCCTACGAGCAGTACTTC; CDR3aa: CASRAGLAGGPSYEQYF
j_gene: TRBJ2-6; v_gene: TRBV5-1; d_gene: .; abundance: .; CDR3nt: TGCGCCAGCGCCTCCGGCTGGGGGACGGGAGCGTCTGGGGCCAACGTCCTGACTTTC; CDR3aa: CASASGWGTGASGANVLTF
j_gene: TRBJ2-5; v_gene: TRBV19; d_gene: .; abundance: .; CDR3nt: TGTGCCAGTAGTATTATGCAGGGTGGAGAGACCCAGTACTTC; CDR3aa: CASSIMQGGETQYF
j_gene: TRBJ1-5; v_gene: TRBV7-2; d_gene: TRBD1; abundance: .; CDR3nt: TGTGCCAGCAGAGGACAGGGTGGCAATCAGCCCCAGCATTTT; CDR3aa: CASRGQGGNQPQHF
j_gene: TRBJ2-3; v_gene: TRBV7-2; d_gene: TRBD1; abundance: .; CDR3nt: TGTGCCAGCAGCGGACGACAGGGCGATACGCAGTATTTT; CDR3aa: CASSGRQGDTQYF
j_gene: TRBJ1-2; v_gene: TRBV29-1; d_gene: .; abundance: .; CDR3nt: TGCAGCGGGACACAGGGAAACTATGGCTACACCTTC; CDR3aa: CSGTQGNYGYTF
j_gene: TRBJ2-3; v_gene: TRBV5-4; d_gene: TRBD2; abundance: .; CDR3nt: TGTGCCAGCAGCTTGGCGGGGGGGCGGATTAGCACAGATACGCAGTATTTT; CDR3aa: CASSLAGGRISTDTQYF
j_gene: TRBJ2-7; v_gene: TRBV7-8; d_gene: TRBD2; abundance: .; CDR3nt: TGTGCCAGCAGCCCGACGGGACTAGCGGGAGGCGGTACCTACGAGCAGTACTTC; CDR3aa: CASSPTGLAGGGTYEQYF
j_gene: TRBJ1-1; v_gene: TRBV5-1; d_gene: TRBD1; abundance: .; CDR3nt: TGCGCCAGCAGCTCCCAGGGCGTCGTAAGACAGGGACGATGGAACACTGAAGCTTTCTTT; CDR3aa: CASSSQGVVRQGRWNTEAFF
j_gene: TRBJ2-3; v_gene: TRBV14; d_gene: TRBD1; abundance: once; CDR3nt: TGTGCCAGCAGCCAAGATAGGACAGGGCGGTTGGAAGATACGCAGTATTTT; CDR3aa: CASSQDRTGRLEDTQYF
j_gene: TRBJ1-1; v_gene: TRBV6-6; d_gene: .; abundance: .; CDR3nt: TGTGCCAGCAGTACCGGACAGCTGAACACTGAAGCTTTCTTT; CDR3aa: CASSTGQLNTEAFF
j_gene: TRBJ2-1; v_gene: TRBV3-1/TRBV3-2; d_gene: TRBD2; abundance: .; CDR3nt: TGTGCCAGCAGCCAAGATCGCGGGAGGTGGAATGAGCAGTTCTTC; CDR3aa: CASSQDRGRWNEQFF
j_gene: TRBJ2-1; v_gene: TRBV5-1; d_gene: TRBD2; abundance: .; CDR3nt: TGCGCCAGCAGCTTGTCGGGACAGAGACTAACCCCTAGCGGGGACTACAATGAGCAGTTCTTC; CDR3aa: CASSLSGQRLTPSGDYNEQFF
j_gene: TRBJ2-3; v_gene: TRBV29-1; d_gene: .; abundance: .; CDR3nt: TGCAGCGTTGAAGCCTCCACAGATACGCAGTATTTT; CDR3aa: CSVEASTDTQYF
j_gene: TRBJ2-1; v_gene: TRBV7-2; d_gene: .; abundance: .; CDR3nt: TGTGCCAGCAGCCCCTCCGGGACACATATCAATGAGCAGTTCTTC; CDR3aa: CASSPSGTHINEQFF
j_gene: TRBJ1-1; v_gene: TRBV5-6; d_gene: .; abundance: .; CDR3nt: TGTGCCAGCAGCTTGGAGGGGAGGGGACGGCGACAAGCTTTCTTT; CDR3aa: CASSLEGRGRRQAFF
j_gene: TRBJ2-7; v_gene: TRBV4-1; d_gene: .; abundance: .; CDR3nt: TGCGCCAGCAGCCAAACCCAACTAGAGAGGGAGCAGTACTTC; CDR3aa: CASSQTQLEREQYF
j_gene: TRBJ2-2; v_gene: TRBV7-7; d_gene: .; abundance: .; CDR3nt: TGTGCTAGCAGCTTAGCTGCGGGCACCGGGGAGCTGTTTTTT; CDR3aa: CASSLAAGTGELFF
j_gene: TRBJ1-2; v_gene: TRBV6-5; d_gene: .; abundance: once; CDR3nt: TGTGCCAGCACCCACCCTCGGGGTACCCTTTATGGCTACACCTTC; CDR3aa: CASTHPRGTLYGYTF
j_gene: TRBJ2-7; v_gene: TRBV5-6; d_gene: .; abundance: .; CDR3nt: TGTGCCAGCAGCTTGTGGGGCAGGAACTACGAGCAGTACTTC; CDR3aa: CASSLWGRNYEQYF
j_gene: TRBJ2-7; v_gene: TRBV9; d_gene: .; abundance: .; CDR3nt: TGTGCCAGCAGCGTAGGTCAGGTCCGGGGCGAGCAGTACTTC; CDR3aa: CASSVGQVRGEQYF
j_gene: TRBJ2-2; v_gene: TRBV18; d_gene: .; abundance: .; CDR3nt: TGTGCCAGCTCAAACAGGGTCACGAACACCGGGGAGCTGTTTTTT; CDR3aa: CASSNRVTNTGELFF
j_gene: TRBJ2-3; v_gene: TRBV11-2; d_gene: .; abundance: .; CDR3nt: TGTGCCAGCAGCCTTAACAGGGAGCGAGATACGCAGTATTTT; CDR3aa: CASSLNRERDTQYF
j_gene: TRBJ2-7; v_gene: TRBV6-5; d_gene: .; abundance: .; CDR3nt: TGTGCCAGCAGCCCCGCCGGGGGAAGGGGCGAGCAGTACTTC; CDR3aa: CASSPAGGRGEQYF
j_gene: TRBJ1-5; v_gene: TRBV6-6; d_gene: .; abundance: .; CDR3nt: TGTGCCAGCAGTCACAGTCCCGGGACTCCCAGCAATCAGCCCCAGCATTTT; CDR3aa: CASSHSPGTPSNQPQHF
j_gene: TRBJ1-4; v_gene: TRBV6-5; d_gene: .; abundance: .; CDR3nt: TGTGCCAGCAGAGAGACAGCCGGTAATGAAAAACTGTTTTTT; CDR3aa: CASRETAGNEKLFF
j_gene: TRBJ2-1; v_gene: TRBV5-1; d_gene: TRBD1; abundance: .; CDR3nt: TGCGCCAGCAGTAGAGCAACAGGGGCTCTGAATGAGCAGTTCTTC; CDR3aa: CASSRATGALNEQFF
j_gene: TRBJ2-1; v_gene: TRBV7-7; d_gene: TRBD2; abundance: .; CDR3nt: TGTGCTAGCAGCTTAGAGTGGGTAGGTAGCGGGCCGAATGAGCAGTTCTTC; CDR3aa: CASSLEWVGSGPNEQFF
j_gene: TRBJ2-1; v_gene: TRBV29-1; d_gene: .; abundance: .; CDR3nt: TGCAGCGTCCTGAGGTCTAGTGAGCAGTTCTTC; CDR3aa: CSVLRSSEQFF
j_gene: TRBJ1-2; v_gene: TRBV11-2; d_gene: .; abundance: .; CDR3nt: TGTGCCAGCAGCTCTTTCTATGGCTACACCTTC; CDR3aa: CASSSFYGYTF
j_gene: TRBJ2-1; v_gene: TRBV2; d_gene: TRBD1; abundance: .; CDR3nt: TGTGCCAGCAGTAAGGACAGGGGAGGCTACAATGAGCAGTTCTTC; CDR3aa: CASSKDRGGYNEQFF
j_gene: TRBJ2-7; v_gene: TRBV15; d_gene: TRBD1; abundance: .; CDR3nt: TGTGCCACCAGCAGAGAAAGGACAGGGAGGTACCACGAGCAGTACTTC; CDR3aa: CATSRERTGRYHEQYF
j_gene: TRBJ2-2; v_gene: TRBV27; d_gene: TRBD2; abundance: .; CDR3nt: TGTGCCAGCTCCGGTGTGAGCGGGACGATCGGGGAGCTGTTTTTT; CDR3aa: CASSGVSGTIGELFF
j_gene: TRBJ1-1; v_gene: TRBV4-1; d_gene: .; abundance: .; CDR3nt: TGCGCCAGCAGCCAAGTGGGGTGGGGGGCTGAAGCTTTCTTT; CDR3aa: CASSQVGWGAEAFF